Sequencing of this T cell receptor beta chain was carried out in a study of blood T cell repertoires in COVID-19. Study overall: The analysed material was cDNA or gDNA that came from T cells, B-cell-depleted T cells, or PBMCs.

CDR3 length: 14 residues. In germline, CDR1 is SGHAT, CDR2 FQNNGV. V was shortened by 5 bases and J by 7 bases, with 14 bases between the two germline ends. Assay used: immunoSEQ multiplex PCR; TCRdb lists only in-frame clones, some missing. Counted here are 120,000 to 150,000 clones, approximately 85% occurring once; the ten biggest clones make up about 8%. The sequence was obtained from a woman aged 60-70 years with COVID-19, enrolled during active disease. The chain links TRBV11-2 to TRBJ1-4; D uncertain. The sequenced sample consisted of peripheral blood. CDR3 in DNA: TGTGCCAGCAGCCGTCAGGTCTTGTTTGAAAAACTGTTTTTT. This translates into CASSRQVLFEKLFF.